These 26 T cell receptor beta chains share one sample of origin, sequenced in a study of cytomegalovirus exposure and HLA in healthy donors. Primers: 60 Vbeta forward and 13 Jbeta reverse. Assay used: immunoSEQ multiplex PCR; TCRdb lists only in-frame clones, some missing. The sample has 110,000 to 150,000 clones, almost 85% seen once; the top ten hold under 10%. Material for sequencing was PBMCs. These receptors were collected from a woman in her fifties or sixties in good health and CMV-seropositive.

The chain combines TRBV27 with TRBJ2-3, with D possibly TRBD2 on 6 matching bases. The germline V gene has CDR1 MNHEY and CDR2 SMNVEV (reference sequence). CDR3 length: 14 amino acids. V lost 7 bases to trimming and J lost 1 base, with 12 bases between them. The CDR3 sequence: CASTPRERTDTQYF. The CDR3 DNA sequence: TGTGCCAGCACCCCCCGGGAGCGCACAGATACGCAGTATTTT.

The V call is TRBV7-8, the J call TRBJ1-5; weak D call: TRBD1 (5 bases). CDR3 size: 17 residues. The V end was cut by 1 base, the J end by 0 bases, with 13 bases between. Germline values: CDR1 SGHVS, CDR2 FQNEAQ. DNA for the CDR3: TGTGCCAGCAGCTTAGGCGGCAGGGAATATAGCAATCAGCCCCAGCATTTT. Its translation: CASSLGGREYSNQPQHF.

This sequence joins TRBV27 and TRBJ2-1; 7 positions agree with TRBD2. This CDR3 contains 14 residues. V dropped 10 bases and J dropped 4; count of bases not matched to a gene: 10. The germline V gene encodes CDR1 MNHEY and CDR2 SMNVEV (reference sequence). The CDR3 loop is CATSARGFYNEQFF. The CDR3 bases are TGTGCCACTTCGGCGCGGGGGTTTTACAATGAGCAGTTCTTC.

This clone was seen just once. This chain's CDR3 is CASSSTGNGYTF. CDR3 in DNA: TGCGCCAGCAGCTCGACAGGGAATGGCTACACCTTC. This rearrangement joins TRBV5-1 to TRBJ1-2; 7 bases are a match to TRBD1. The CDR3 is 12 amino acids. J gave up 6 bases and V 3 bases, and 2 bases lay outside the gene matches. Germline V gene data show CDR1 as SGHRS and CDR2 as YFSETQ.

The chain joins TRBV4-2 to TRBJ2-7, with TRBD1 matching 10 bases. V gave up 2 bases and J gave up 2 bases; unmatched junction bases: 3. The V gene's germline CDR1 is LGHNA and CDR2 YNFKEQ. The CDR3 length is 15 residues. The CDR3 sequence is CASSQTGTGAYEQYF. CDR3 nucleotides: TGTGCCAGCAGCCAAACCGGGACAGGGGCCTACGAGCAGTACTTC.

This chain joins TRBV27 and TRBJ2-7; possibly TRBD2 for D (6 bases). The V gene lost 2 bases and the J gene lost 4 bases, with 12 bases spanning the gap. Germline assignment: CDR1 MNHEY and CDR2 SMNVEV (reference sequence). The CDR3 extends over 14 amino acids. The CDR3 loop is CASSLTGGRYEQYF. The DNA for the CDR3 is TGTGCCAGCAGTTTAACCGGGGGTAGGTACGAGCAGTACTTC.

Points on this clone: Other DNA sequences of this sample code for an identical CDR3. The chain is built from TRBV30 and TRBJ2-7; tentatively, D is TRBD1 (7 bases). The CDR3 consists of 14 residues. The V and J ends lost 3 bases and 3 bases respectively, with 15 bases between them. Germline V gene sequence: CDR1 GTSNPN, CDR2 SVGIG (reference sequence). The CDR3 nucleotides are TGTGCCTGGAGCGTCGGCCAGGGGGGCTACGAGCAGTACTTC. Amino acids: CAWSVGQGGYEQYF.

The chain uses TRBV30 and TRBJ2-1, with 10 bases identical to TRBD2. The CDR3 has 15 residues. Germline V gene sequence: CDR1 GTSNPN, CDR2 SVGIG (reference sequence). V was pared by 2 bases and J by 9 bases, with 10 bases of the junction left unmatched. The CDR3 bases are TGTGCCTGGAGTCGCGGCCTAGCGGGAGTCACTGAGCAGTTCTTC. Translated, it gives CAWSRGLAGVTEQFF.

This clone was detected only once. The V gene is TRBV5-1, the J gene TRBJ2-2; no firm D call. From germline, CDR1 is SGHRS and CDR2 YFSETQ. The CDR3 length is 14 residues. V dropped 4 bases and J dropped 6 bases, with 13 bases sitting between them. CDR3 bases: TGCGCCAGCAGCACCTACACAGTGGCCGGGGAGCTGTTTTTT. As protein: CASSTYTVAGELFF.

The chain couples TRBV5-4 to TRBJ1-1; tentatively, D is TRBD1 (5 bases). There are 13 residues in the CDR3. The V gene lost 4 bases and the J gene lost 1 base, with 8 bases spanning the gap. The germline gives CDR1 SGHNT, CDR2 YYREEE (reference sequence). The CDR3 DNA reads TGTGCCAGCAGCCGCGGGGGGAACACTGAAGCTTTCTTT. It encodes CASSRGGNTEAFF. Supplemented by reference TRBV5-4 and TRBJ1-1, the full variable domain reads ETGVTQSPTHLIKTRGQQVTLRCSSQSGHNTVSWYQQALGQGPQFIFQYYREEENGRGNFPPRFSGLQFPNYSSELNVNALELDDSALYLCASSRGGNTEAFFGQGTRLTVV.

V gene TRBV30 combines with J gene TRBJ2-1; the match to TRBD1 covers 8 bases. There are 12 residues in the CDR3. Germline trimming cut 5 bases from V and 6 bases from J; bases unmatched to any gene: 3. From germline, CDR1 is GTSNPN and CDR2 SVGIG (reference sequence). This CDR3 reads CAWGQGGNEQFF. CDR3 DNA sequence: TGTGCCTGGGGACAGGGTGGCAATGAGCAGTTCTTC.

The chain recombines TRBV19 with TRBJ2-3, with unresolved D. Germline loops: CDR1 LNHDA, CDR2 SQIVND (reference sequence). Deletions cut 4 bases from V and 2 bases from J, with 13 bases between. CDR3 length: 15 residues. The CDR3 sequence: CASSTAVGPTDTQYF. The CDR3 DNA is TGTGCCAGTAGTACCGCCGTCGGTCCCACAGATACGCAGTATTTT.

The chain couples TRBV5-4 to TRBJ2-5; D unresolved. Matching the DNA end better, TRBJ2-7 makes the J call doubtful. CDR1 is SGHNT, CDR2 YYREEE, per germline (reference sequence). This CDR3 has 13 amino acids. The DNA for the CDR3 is TGTGCCAGCAGCTTGTTAGAATCCTACGAGCAGTACTTC. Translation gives CASSLLESYEQYF.

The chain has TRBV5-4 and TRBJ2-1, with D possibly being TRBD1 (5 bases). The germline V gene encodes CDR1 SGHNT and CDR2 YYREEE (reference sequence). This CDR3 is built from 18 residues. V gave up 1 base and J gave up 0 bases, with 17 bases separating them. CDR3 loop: CASSLSQDMSDSYNEQFF. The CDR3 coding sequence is TGTGCCAGCAGCTTGTCACAGGACATGAGTGACTCCTACAATGAGCAGTTCTTC.

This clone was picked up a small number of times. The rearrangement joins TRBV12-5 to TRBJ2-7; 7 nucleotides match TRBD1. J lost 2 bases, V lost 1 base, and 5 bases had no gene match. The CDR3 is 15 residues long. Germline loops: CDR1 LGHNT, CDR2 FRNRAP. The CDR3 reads CASGLDKGQTYEQYF. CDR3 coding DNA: TGTGCTAGTGGTTTGGACAAGGGACAGACCTACGAGCAGTACTTC.

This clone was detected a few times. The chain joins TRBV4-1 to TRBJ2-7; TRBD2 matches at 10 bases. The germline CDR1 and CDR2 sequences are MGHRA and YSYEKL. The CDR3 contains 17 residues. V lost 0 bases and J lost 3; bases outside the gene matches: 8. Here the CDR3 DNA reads TGCGCCAGCAGCCAAGAGCCCTCCGGGACTAGCGACTACGAGCAGTACTTC. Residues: CASSQEPSGTSDYEQYF.

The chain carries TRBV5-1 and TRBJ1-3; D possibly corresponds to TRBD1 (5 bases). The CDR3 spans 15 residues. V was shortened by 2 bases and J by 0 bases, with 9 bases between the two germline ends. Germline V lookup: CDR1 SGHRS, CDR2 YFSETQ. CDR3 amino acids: CASSFTGDSGNTIYF. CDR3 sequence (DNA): TGCGCCAGCAGCTTCACGGGGGACTCTGGAAACACCATATATTTT.

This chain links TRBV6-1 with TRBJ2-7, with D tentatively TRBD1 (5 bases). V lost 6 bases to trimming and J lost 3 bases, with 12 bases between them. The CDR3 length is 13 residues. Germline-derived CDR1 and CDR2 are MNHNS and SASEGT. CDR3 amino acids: CASSPQGYYEQYF. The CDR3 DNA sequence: TGTGCCAGCAGCCCCCAGGGATACTACGAGCAGTACTTC.

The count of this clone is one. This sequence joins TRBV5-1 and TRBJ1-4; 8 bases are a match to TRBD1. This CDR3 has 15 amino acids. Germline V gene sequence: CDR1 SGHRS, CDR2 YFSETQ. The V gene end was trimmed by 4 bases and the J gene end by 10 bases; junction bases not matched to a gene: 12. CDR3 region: CASSADGQGLVKLFF. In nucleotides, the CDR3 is TGCGCCAGCAGCGCTGATGGACAGGGCCTCGTAAAACTGTTTTTT.

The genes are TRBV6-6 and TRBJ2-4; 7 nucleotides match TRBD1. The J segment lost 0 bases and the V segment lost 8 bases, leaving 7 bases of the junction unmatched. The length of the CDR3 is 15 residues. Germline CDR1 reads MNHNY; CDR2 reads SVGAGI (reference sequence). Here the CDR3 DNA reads TGTGCCAGCGGACTCGGGACAGTAGCCAAAAACATTCAGTACTTC. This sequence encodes CASGLGTVAKNIQYF.

The CDR3 region has the DNA TGCAGCGTTGTAGTACAGGGGACCTACGAGCAGTACTTC. Translating gives CSVVVQGTYEQYF. The gene calls are TRBV29-1 and TRBJ2-7, with TRBD1 matching 7 bases. Germline V gene sequence: CDR1 SQVTM, CDR2 ANQGSEA. The junction had 5 bases not matched to a gene; V was cut back by 4 bases and J by 2 bases. The CDR3 runs 13 residues.

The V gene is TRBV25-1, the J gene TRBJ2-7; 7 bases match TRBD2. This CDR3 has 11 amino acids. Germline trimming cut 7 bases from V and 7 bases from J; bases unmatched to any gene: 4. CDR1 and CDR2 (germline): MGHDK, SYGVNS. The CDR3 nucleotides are TGTGCCAGCATGGGGGAGGGAGAGCAGTACTTC. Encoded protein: CASMGEGEQYF.

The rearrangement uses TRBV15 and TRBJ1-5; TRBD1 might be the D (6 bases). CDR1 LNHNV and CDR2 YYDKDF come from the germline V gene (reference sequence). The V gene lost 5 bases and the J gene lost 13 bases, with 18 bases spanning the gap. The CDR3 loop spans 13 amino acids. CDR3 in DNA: TGTGCCACCAGCTGGGACAAGGGGCGGAATCAGCATTTT. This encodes CATSWDKGRNQHF.

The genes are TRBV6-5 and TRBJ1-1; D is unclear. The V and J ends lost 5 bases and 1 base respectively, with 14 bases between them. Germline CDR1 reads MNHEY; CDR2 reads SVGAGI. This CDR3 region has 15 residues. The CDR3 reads CASSPSYSGNTEAFF. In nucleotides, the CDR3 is TGTGCCAGCAGTCCATCGTACTCGGGGAACACTGAAGCTTTCTTT.

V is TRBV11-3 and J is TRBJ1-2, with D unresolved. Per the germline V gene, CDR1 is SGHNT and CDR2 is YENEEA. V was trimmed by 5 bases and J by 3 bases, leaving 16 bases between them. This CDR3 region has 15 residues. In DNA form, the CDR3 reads TGTGCCAGCAGCCCCGCCGGGAGGAACGACTATGGCTACACCTTC. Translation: CASSPAGRNDYGYTF.

CDR3 in amino acids: CASSPDRVRYEQYF. The CDR3 region has the DNA TGTGCCAGCTCACCTGACAGGGTTCGGTACGAGCAGTACTTC. The J gene is TRBJ2-7, the V gene TRBV18, with 7 bases matching TRBD1. CDR3 length equals 14 residues. V dropped 3 bases and J dropped 4; count of bases not matched to a gene: 6. The V gene's germline CDR1 is KGHSH and CDR2 LQKENI.